The sequence of this TCR beta chain was determined in a study of blood T cell repertoires in COVID-19. Method: immunoSEQ multiplex PCR; TCRdb's copy keeps in-frame clones and lacks some. This table holds fewer than 60,000 clones, 78% found once. V shed 9 bases and J shed 7 bases, with 15 bases lying between them. This CDR3 has 13 residues. In germline, CDR1 is MDHEN, CDR2 SYDVKM. This TCR was recovered from a human donor in a cohort sampled during active COVID-19. The material sequenced was peripheral blood. V is TRBV28 and J is TRBJ2-2, with D possibly TRBD1 on 6 matching bases. The CDR3 nucleotides read TGTGCCAGTAACAGGGCAGGGTTCGGGGAGCTGTTTTTT. Translated: CASNRAGFGELFF.